This record concerns one T cell receptor (beta chain) sequence. Its antigen is undetermined. PCR employed 60 Vbeta and 13 Jbeta primers. Produced via immunoSEQ multiplex PCR; TCRdb's table is partial and in-frame only. The table shows roughly 97,000 clones, with approximately 80% occurring only once. V gave up 1 base and J gave up 1 base, with 14 bases separating them. CDR1 is LGHNA and CDR2 is YNFKEQ in the germline V gene. CDR3 length: 16 amino acids. The sample originates from a study of cytomegalovirus exposure and HLA in healthy donors. General study points: TCR beta sequences reportedly predicted the HLA-A and HLA-B alleles of most subjects accurately. Rare sequences made up most TCRs, while some public TCRs were found in many donors. Overall, approximately 180 TCR beta chains were annotated as cytomegalovirus-associated.

The receptor's source is a woman in her thirties or forties in good health and CMV-seronegative. Sequences were obtained from PBMCs. This rearrangement joins TRBV4-2 to TRBJ2-7, with TRBD2 as a possible D gene (6 bases). CDR3: CASSQAQAGPSYEQYF. CDR3 bases: TGTGCCAGCAGCCAAGCTCAGGCGGGACCATCCTACGAGCAGTACTTC.